Listed below are T cell receptor beta chains from one sample, sequenced in a study of immune evolution from preneoplasia to lung adenocarcinoma. Only in-frame clones appear in the TCRdb table, and some are missing; sequencing was by immunoSEQ multiplex PCR. The repertoire holds about 4,900 clones, with around 81% as singletons. Sequenced sample: FFPE minimally invasive lung adenocarcinoma tissue. Source of these receptors: a person aged 55-80 years with lung adenocarcinoma. Each CDR3 is given with its conserved first and last residue. D genes are given only for firm matches. Size is stated for part of the rows, as once, few or many counts, or as a class when the clone is expanded.

v_call	d_call	j_call	clone_size	cdr3_aa	cdr3_nt
TRBV27	.	TRBJ2-7	.	CASGRNSYEQYF	TGTGCCAGCGGACGCAACTCCTACGAGCAGTACTTC
TRBV6-5	TRBD1	TRBJ1-1	.	CASRKGGKNTEAFF	TGTGCCAGCAGAAAAGGGGGCAAGAACACTGAAGCTTTCTTT
TRBV5-1	TRBD1	TRBJ2-5	.	CASSMDRIQETQYF	TGCGCCAGCAGTATGGACAGGATTCAAGAGACCCAGTACTTC
TRBV15	.	TRBJ2-7	.	CATSSQNAGMYEQYF	TGTGCCACCAGCTCACAAAACGCGGGAATGTACGAGCAGTACTTC
TRBV30	.	TRBJ2-2	.	CAWATGGGTGELFF	TGTGCCTGGGCCACAGGGGGGGGGACCGGGGAGCTGTTTTTT
TRBV5-4	TRBD1	TRBJ2-5	.	CASWDREMEETQYF	TGTGCCAGTTGGGACAGGGAGATGGAGGAGACCCAGTACTTC
TRBV19	.	TRBJ1-2	.	CASSKGVEYGYTF	TGTGCCAGTAGTAAGGGGGTGGAGTATGGCTACACCTTC
TRBV30	TRBD1	TRBJ1-2	.	CAWLKTGNYGYTF	TGTGCCTGGCTTAAGACAGGGAACTATGGCTACACCTTC
TRBV10-3	TRBD2	TRBJ2-1	.	CAIRDGTSDNNEQFF	TGTGCCATCAGAGATGGGACTAGCGATAACAATGAGCAGTTCTTC
TRBV2	.	TRBJ1-2	.	CASSEASLAGYTF	TGTGCCAGCAGTGAGGCGTCACTAGCTGGCTACACCTTC
TRBV7-2	TRBD2	TRBJ2-7	.	CASSTASGMYEQYF	TGTGCCAGCAGCACCGCTAGCGGGATGTACGAGCAGTACTTC
TRBV5-6	.	TRBJ1-1	.	CASSDSGARRNTEAFF	TGTGCCAGCAGCGATTCAGGGGCGCGTAGAAACACTGAAGCTTTCTTT
TRBV20-1	.	TRBJ2-1	few	CSVSRVDEQFF	TGCAGTGTAAGTCGTGTCGATGAGCAGTTCTTC
TRBV6-4	.	TRBJ2-2	once	CATSPRADTGELFF	TGTGCCACCTCCCCGAGGGCGGACACCGGGGAGCTGTTTTTT
TRBV11-2	.	TRBJ2-1	.	CASSQGGGFVNEQFF	TGTGCCAGCAGCCAGGGGGGAGGGTTCGTCAATGAGCAGTTCTTC
TRBV5-4	TRBD2	TRBJ2-1	.	CASRPAVGGREVGEQFF	TGTGCCAGCAGACCTGCGGTGGGCGGGAGGGAGGTTGGTGAGCAGTTCTTC
TRBV29-1	TRBD1	TRBJ1-1	.	CSVNRGVNTEAFF	TGCAGTGTGAACAGGGGAGTGAACACTGAAGCTTTCTTT
TRBV19	.	TRBJ1-5	once	CASRDGLHQPQHF	TGTGCCAGTAGGGACGGGCTCCATCAGCCCCAGCATTTT
TRBV5-1	TRBD1	TRBJ2-7	.	CASSLAGQGSEQYF	TGCGCCAGCAGCTTGGCGGGACAGGGCAGCGAGCAGTACTTC
TRBV11-2	.	TRBJ2-3	.	CASSYSGGHTDTQYF	TGTGCCAGCAGCTATAGCGGAGGACACACAGATACGCAGTATTTT
TRBV28	.	TRBJ2-5	.	CASSLRETQYF	TGTGCCAGCAGTTTGAGAGAGACCCAGTACTTC
TRBV9	.	TRBJ2-1	.	CASSVGGRDSYNEQFF	TGTGCCAGCAGCGTAGGAGGGCGGGACTCCTACAATGAGCAGTTCTTC
TRBV4-1	TRBD1	TRBJ1-1	.	CASSQEFGTVGDTEAFF	TGCGCCAGCAGCCAAGAATTCGGGACAGTTGGGGACACTGAAGCTTTCTTT
TRBV7-2	.	TRBJ1-1	.	CASSLLAAGPNTEAFF	TGTGCCAGCAGCCTCCTCGCGGCAGGGCCGAACACTGAAGCTTTCTTT
TRBV5-4	.	TRBJ2-1	.	CASSFSGRGSEQFF	TGTGCCAGCAGCTTCTCAGGAAGGGGTAGTGAGCAGTTCTTC
TRBV18	.	TRBJ2-5	.	CASSLYQETQYF	TGTGCCAGCTCACTGTACCAAGAGACCCAGTACTTC
TRBV7-2	TRBD2	TRBJ2-3	.	CASSRGGLAATDTQYF	TGTGCCAGCAGCCGGGGGGGACTAGCGGCCACAGATACGCAGTATTTT
TRBV5-1	.	TRBJ2-3	.	CASSLQEVGGTDTQYF	TGCGCCAGCAGCTTACAGGAGGTCGGTGGTACAGATACGCAGTATTTT
TRBV6-1	.	TRBJ2-1	.	CASTERKNNEQFF	TGTGCCAGCACCGAGCGGAAAAACAATGAGCAGTTCTTC
TRBV2	TRBD2	TRBJ2-7	.	CASSEGVGLAASSYEQYF	TGTGCCAGCAGTGAAGGCGTGGGACTAGCGGCTAGCTCCTACGAGCAGTACTTC
TRBV5-6	TRBD1	TRBJ2-2	.	CASRGGQGISWNTGELFF	TGTGCCAGCAGGGGGGGACAGGGGATTTCATGGAACACCGGGGAGCTGTTTTTT
TRBV11-2	.	TRBJ2-3	.	CASSARDTTDTQYF	TGTGCCAGCAGCGCACGGGACACCACAGATACGCAGTATTTT
TRBV14	TRBD1	TRBJ2-7	.	CASSQERGPAYEQYF	TGTGCCAGCAGCCAAGAGAGGGGGCCAGCCTACGAGCAGTACTTC
TRBV6-6	TRBD1	TRBJ1-1	once	CASSYSKGAGDTEAFF	TGTGCCAGCAGTTACTCGAAGGGGGCAGGTGACACTGAAGCTTTCTTT
TRBV7-3	.	TRBJ2-3	.	CASSPEGGTDTQYF	TGTGCCAGCAGCCCCGAGGGCGGCACAGATACGCAGTATTTT
TRBV30	TRBD1	TRBJ1-5	.	CAWSALEGAGNQPQHF	TGTGCCTGGAGTGCCTTAGAGGGGGCTGGAAATCAGCCCCAGCATTTT
TRBV15	.	TRBJ2-1	.	CATSKTSPGSSYNEQFF	TGTGCCACCAGCAAGACCTCCCCGGGATCCTCCTACAATGAGCAGTTCTTC
TRBV2	.	TRBJ2-7	.	CASSEQGMNEQYF	TGTGCCAGCAGTGAACAGGGTATGAACGAGCAGTACTTC
TRBV6-6	.	TRBJ1-3	.	CASSYSEGGNTIYF	TGTGCCAGCAGTTACTCGGAAGGCGGAAACACCATATATTTT
TRBV28	TRBD2	TRBJ2-3	large	CASSLLAGGDTQYF	TGTGCCAGCAGTTTACTAGCGGGAGGAGATACGCAGTATTTT
TRBV12-2	.	TRBJ1-2	.	CASRHSQGRTIPTENYGYTF	TGTGCAAGTCGCCATTCACAGGGGAGGACGATCCCCACGGAGAACTATGGCTACACCTTC
TRBV9	.	TRBJ2-3	.	CASSVDVSSTDTQYF	TGTGCCAGCAGCGTGGACGTCAGCAGCACAGATACGCAGTATTTT
TRBV4-1	TRBD1	TRBJ2-1	once	CASSQEGTGYNEQFF	TGCGCCAGCAGCCAAGAGGGGACAGGGTACAATGAGCAGTTCTTC